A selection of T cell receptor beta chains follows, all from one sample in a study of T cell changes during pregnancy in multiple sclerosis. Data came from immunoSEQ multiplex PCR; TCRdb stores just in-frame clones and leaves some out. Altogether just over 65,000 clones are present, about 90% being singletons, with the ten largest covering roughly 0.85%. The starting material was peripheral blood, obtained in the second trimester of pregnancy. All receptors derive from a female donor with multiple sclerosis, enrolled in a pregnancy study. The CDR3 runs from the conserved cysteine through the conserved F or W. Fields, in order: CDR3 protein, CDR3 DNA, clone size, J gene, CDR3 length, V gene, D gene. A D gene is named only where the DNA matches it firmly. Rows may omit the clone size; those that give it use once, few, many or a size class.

CDR3 protein: CASSEQGWGGTSYEQYF
CDR3 DNA: TGTGCCAGCAGTGAACAAGGCTGGGGCGGTACCTCCTACGAGCAGTACTTC
clone size: NA
J gene: TRBJ2-7
CDR3 length: 17
V gene: TRBV6-1
D gene: NA

CDR3 protein: CASSSTSSSQGRLEGYTF
CDR3 DNA: TGTGCCAGCAGCTCAACCTCCTCTTCCCAGGGTCGGTTGGAAGGCTACACCTTC
clone size: once
J gene: TRBJ1-2
CDR3 length: 18
V gene: TRBV5-4
D gene: NA

CDR3 protein: CASSTSGGSSGELFF
CDR3 DNA: TGTGCCAGCAGTACTAGCGGGGGGTCCTCCGGGGAGCTGTTTTTT
clone size: few
J gene: TRBJ2-2
CDR3 length: 15
V gene: TRBV6-4
D gene: TRBD2

CDR3 protein: CASSPRQGENTEAFF
CDR3 DNA: TGTGCCAGCAGCCCCAGACAGGGGGAAAACACTGAAGCTTTCTTT
clone size: NA
J gene: TRBJ1-1
CDR3 length: 15
V gene: TRBV7-3
D gene: TRBD1

CDR3 protein: CASSSVGGTAFQETQYF
CDR3 DNA: TGTGCCAGCAGCTCCGTTGGAGGTACAGCTTTTCAAGAGACCCAGTACTTC
clone size: NA
J gene: TRBJ2-5
CDR3 length: 17
V gene: TRBV7-3
D gene: NA

CDR3 protein: CASSGLRETQYF
CDR3 DNA: TGTGCCAGCAGCGGCCTGCGTGAGACCCAGTACTTC
clone size: NA
J gene: TRBJ2-5
CDR3 length: 12
V gene: TRBV9
D gene: NA

CDR3 protein: CSVLGQGKYGYTF
CDR3 DNA: TGCAGCGTCCTCGGACAGGGAAAGTATGGCTACACCTTC
clone size: once
J gene: TRBJ1-2
CDR3 length: 13
V gene: TRBV29-1
D gene: TRBD1

CDR3 protein: CATSRDRGGGSNTEAFF
CDR3 DNA: TGTGCCACCAGCAGAGATCGAGGGGGGGGGAGTAACACTGAAGCTTTCTTT
clone size: NA
J gene: TRBJ1-1
CDR3 length: 17
V gene: TRBV15
D gene: NA

CDR3 protein: CASSSVGGSYEQYF
CDR3 DNA: TGTGCCAGCAGCTCCGTGGGAGGGTCCTACGAGCAGTACTTC
clone size: once
J gene: TRBJ2-7
CDR3 length: 14
V gene: TRBV7-2
D gene: TRBD2

CDR3 protein: CAILAGGLRNEQFF
CDR3 DNA: TGTGCCATACTAGCGGGGGGCCTGAGGAATGAGCAGTTCTTC
clone size: NA
J gene: TRBJ2-1
CDR3 length: 14
V gene: TRBV6-1
D gene: TRBD2

CDR3 protein: CAISESSRTTPYEQYF
CDR3 DNA: TGTGCCATCAGTGAGTCGTCCCGGACAACTCCCTACGAGCAGTACTTC
clone size: NA
J gene: TRBJ2-7
CDR3 length: 16
V gene: TRBV10-3
D gene: NA

CDR3 protein: CSVARVLGGETQYF
CDR3 DNA: TGCAGCGTGGCCCGGGTCCTGGGGGGAGAGACCCAGTACTTC
clone size: once
J gene: TRBJ2-5
CDR3 length: 14
V gene: TRBV29-1
D gene: NA

CDR3 protein: CASSAPGHPYEQYF
CDR3 DNA: TGTGCCAGCAGCGCCCCGGGACACCCCTACGAGCAGTACTTC
clone size: NA
J gene: TRBJ2-7
CDR3 length: 14
V gene: TRBV9
D gene: NA

CDR3 protein: CASKHHGATDRRKAYEQYF
CDR3 DNA: TGTGCCAGCAAACACCACGGGGCCACGGACAGGCGGAAGGCTTACGAGCAGTACTTC
clone size: NA
J gene: TRBJ2-7
CDR3 length: 19
V gene: TRBV21-1
D gene: NA

CDR3 protein: CASSPTGAQETQYF
CDR3 DNA: TGTGCCAGCAGCCCTACAGGGGCCCAAGAGACCCAGTACTTC
clone size: NA
J gene: TRBJ2-5
CDR3 length: 14
V gene: TRBV27
D gene: TRBD1

CDR3 protein: CASTMTGTNYGYTF
CDR3 DNA: TGTGCCAGTACCATGACAGGGACTAACTATGGCTACACCTTC
clone size: NA
J gene: TRBJ1-2
CDR3 length: 14
V gene: TRBV19
D gene: TRBD1

CDR3 protein: CSVRTGSGNTIYF
CDR3 DNA: TGCAGCGTTAGGACAGGCTCTGGAAACACCATATATTTT
clone size: NA
J gene: TRBJ1-3
CDR3 length: 13
V gene: TRBV29-1
D gene: TRBD1

CDR3 protein: CASSPGGGGYGYTF
CDR3 DNA: TGTGCCAGCAGCCCGGGTGGGGGGGGCTATGGCTACACCTTC
clone size: NA
J gene: TRBJ1-2
CDR3 length: 14
V gene: TRBV7-2
D gene: NA

CDR3 protein: CASIREGGNTEAFF
CDR3 DNA: TGTGCCAGCATTAGGGAAGGAGGGAACACTGAAGCTTTCTTT
clone size: NA
J gene: TRBJ1-1
CDR3 length: 14
V gene: TRBV6-5
D gene: NA

CDR3 protein: CASSFGVAGSGDTQYF
CDR3 DNA: TGTGCCAGCAGCTTCGGGGTAGCGGGGTCCGGGGACACCCAGTACTTC
clone size: NA
J gene: TRBJ2-5
CDR3 length: 16
V gene: TRBV11-2
D gene: TRBD2

CDR3 protein: CASSQPGLNTGELFF
CDR3 DNA: TGTGCCAGCAGCCAACCGGGACTGAACACCGGGGAGCTGTTTTTT
clone size: once
J gene: TRBJ2-2
CDR3 length: 15
V gene: TRBV7-3
D gene: NA

CDR3 protein: CASSLERGRNYGYTF
CDR3 DNA: TGCGCCAGCAGCTTGGAGCGGGGGCGGAACTATGGCTACACCTTC
clone size: NA
J gene: TRBJ1-2
CDR3 length: 15
V gene: TRBV5-1
D gene: NA

CDR3 protein: CASSIRGNTEAFF
CDR3 DNA: TGTGCCAGTAGTATCAGGGGGAACACTGAAGCTTTCTTT
clone size: NA
J gene: TRBJ1-1
CDR3 length: 13
V gene: TRBV19
D gene: NA

CDR3 protein: CASSLFETRSYEQYF
CDR3 DNA: TGTGCCAGCAGCTTATTTGAGACACGAAGCTACGAGCAGTACTTC
clone size: NA
J gene: TRBJ2-7
CDR3 length: 15
V gene: TRBV7-2
D gene: NA

CDR3 protein: CASQLNRGSTEAFF
CDR3 DNA: TGTGCCAGCCAATTAAACAGGGGGTCCACTGAAGCTTTCTTT
clone size: NA
J gene: TRBJ1-1
CDR3 length: 14
V gene: TRBV27
D gene: TRBD1